The 30 T cell receptor beta chains in this list originate from one sample, sequenced in a study of lymphopenia after photon versus proton radiotherapy (dated by TCRdb to the late 2010s). The library was made by the immunoSEQ multiplex PCR assay. As stored in TCRdb, this immuneACCESS dataset retains in-frame rearrangements with V and J assigned. A fraction of the clones does not appear; measured against another copy, unresolved V genes explain less than half of the discrepancy, and the remainder lacks a known reason. The sample data list 60,000 or so clones, and about 90% of these were observed just once. Of the sample, more than 2% falls within the top ten clones. The material was peripheral blood, obtained from a patient treated with photon-based radiotherapy. Receptors originate from a man in his forties with gastric cancer.

V usage is TRBV5-4 and J usage is TRBJ2-6, with 8 nucleotides matching TRBD1. The CDR3 spans 17 residues. Germline V gene sequence: CDR1 SGHNT, CDR2 YYREEE (reference sequence). Losses at the gene ends were 3 bases for V and 0 bases for J; bases not matched to a gene: 5. The DNA of the CDR3 is TGTGCCAGCAGCTCGCCGGGACAGGCCTCTGGGGCCAACGTCCTGACTTTC. Translation gives CASSSPGQASGANVLTF.

This chain connects TRBV11-2 to TRBJ2-2; D is perhaps TRBD2 (6 bases). There are 15 residues in the CDR3. V was cut by 8 bases and J by 1 base, with 14 bases left in between. In germline, CDR1 is SGHAT, CDR2 FQNNGV. The DNA of the CDR3 is TGTGCCAGCGGGCTTTCGGGGGTGAACACCGGGGAGCTGTTTTTT. This encodes CASGLSGVNTGELFF. Full variable domain (remainder filled in from reference TRBV11-2 and TRBJ2-2): EAGVAQSPRYKIIEKRQSVAFWCNPISGHATLYWYQQILGQGPKLLIQFQNNGVVDDSQLPKDRFSAERLKGVDSTLKIQPAKLEDSAVYLCASGLSGVNTGELFFGEGSRLTVL.

This chain connects TRBV4-3 to TRBJ1-2; D remains unclear. Germline V gene data show CDR1 as LGHNA and CDR2 as YSLEER. The CDR3 sequence is 13 residues long. Trimming took 4 bases from V and 5 from J, leaving 11 bases between them. CDR3 amino acids: CASSLNLEYGYTF. CDR3 sequence (DNA): TGCGCCAGCAGCCTGAACTTGGAATATGGCTACACCTTC.

This chain connects TRBV30 to TRBJ2-5; maybe TRBD1 (5 bases). This CDR3 has 15 amino acids. Trimming took 3 bases from V and 1 from J, leaving 15 bases between them. Per the germline V gene, CDR1 is GTSNPN and CDR2 is SVGIG (reference sequence). The DNA of the CDR3 is TGTGCCTGGAGCCGAGAGGCAGGGCCCCAAGAGACCCAGTACTTC. It specifies CAWSREAGPQETQYF.

The rearrangement links TRBV11-2 to TRBJ1-1; no reliable D call. The CDR3 length is 11 residues. V was clipped by 3 bases and J by 11 bases, with 10 bases between them. In germline, CDR1 is SGHAT, CDR2 FQNNGV. For the CDR3, the DNA is TGTGCCAGCAGCTTGCGGACGTCGGCTTTCTTT. Translating gives CASSLRTSAFF.

This chain connects TRBV10-1 to TRBJ2-7; D perhaps matches TRBD1 (6 bases). Between the trimmed V and J ends, which lost 0 bases and 4 bases, there was a span of 13 bases. This CDR3 has 15 amino acids. Germline V gene data show CDR1 as WNHNN and CDR2 as SYGVQD (reference sequence). The CDR3 region is CASSESVTGQYEQYF. In DNA, the CDR3 is TGCGCCAGCAGTGAGTCGGTGACAGGACAATACGAGCAGTACTTC.

The chain combines TRBV7-2 with TRBJ2-7; 9 positions match TRBD1. Trimming at V came to 3 bases and at J to 3 bases, leaving 6 bases not matched to a gene. The CDR3 spans 15 residues. The germline gives CDR1 SGHTA, CDR2 FQGNSA. For the CDR3, the DNA is TGTGCCAGCAGCTTGGCCGGGACAGGGAGCTACGAGCAGTACTTC. Protein product: CASSLAGTGSYEQYF. Full variable domain (rest looked up from reference TRBV7-2 and TRBJ2-7): GAGVSQSPSNKVTEKGKDVELRCDPISGHTALYWYRQSLGQGLEFLIYFQGNSAPDKSGLPSDRFSAERTGGSVSTLTIQRTQQEDSAVYLCASSLAGTGSYEQYFGPGTRLTVT.

CDR3 residues: CASSWDSGGETQYF. CDR3 nucleotides: TGTGCCAGCAGTTGGGATAGCGGGGGGGAGACCCAGTACTTC. The chain couples TRBV7-8 to TRBJ2-5; TRBD2 aligns across 10 bases. This CDR3 has 14 amino acids. Germline V lookup: CDR1 SGHVS, CDR2 FQNEAQ. V lost 6 bases to trimming and J lost 5 bases; unmatched junction nucleotides: 6. Full variable domain (missing parts from reference TRBV7-8 and TRBJ2-5): GAGVSQSPRYKVAKRGQDVALRCDPISGHVSLFWYQQALGQGPEFLTYFQNEAQLDKSGLPSDRFFAERPEGSVSTLKIQRTQQEDSAVYLCASSWDSGGETQYFGPGTRLLVL.

The V gene is TRBV9, the J gene TRBJ2-5; 12 bases line up with TRBD1. CDR3 length: 16 amino acids. Per germline, CDR1 SGDLS and CDR2 YYNGEE. With 0 bases clipped from V and 6 bases from J, the junction kept 6 bases outside the gene matches. The CDR3 DNA follows: TGTGCCAGCAGCGTAGGGGAGGGACAGGGGGCTAAGACCCAGTACTTC. Translated, it gives CASSVGEGQGAKTQYF. Complete variable domain (other parts from reference TRBV9 and TRBJ2-5): DSGVTQTPKHLITATGQRVTLRCSPRSGDLSVYWYQQSLDQGLQFLIQYYNGEERAKGNILERFSAQQFPDLHSELNLSSLELGDSALYFCASSVGEGQGAKTQYFGPGTRLLVL.

For the CDR3, the DNA is TGTGCCAGCAGCTTGGGACACGCGTCGGACGAGCAGTACTTC. Translated: CASSLGHASDEQYF. V and J are TRBV5-4 and TRBJ2-7; D is unclear. Germline values: CDR1 SGHNT, CDR2 YYREEE (reference sequence). V was cut by 0 bases and J by 5 bases, with 12 bases left in between. This CDR3 is built from 14 residues. The whole variable domain, remainder taken from reference TRBV5-4 and TRBJ2-7, is ETGVTQSPTHLIKTRGQQVTLRCSSQSGHNTVSWYQQALGQGPQFIFQYYREEENGRGNFPPRFSGLQFPNYSSELNVNALELDDSALYLCASSLGHASDEQYFGPGTRLTVT.

This clone was seen more than once but under ten times. This chain connects TRBV7-6 to TRBJ2-5; D is unclear. The CDR3 sequence is 11 residues long. Germline V CDR1 and CDR2: SGHVS, FNYEAQ. The V end was cut by 8 bases, the J end by 5 bases, with 9 bases between. CDR3 coding DNA: TGTGCCAGCGGGGTCGTGGAGACCCAGTACTTC. This sequence encodes CASGVVETQYF.

In its sample, this clone was seen a few times. The rearrangement joins TRBV9 to TRBJ1-2; D is ambiguous. V lost 4 bases and J 4 bases, leaving 23 bases between the germline ends. Germline V lookup: CDR1 SGDLS, CDR2 YYNGEE. The length of the CDR3 is 17 residues. The CDR3 nucleotides read TGTGCCAGCAGCCCTTCGGGCCGTAAGGCCGGGCTCTATGGCTACACCTTC. Residues: CASSPSGRKAGLYGYTF. The variable domain in full, with the rest retrieved from reference TRBV9 and TRBJ1-2, is DSGVTQTPKHLITATGQRVTLRCSPRSGDLSVYWYQQSLDQGLQFLIQYYNGEERAKGNILERFSAQQFPDLHSELNLSSLELGDSALYFCASSPSGRKAGLYGYTFGSGTRLTVV.

This clone was observed a single time. CDR3 bases: TGTGCCAGCAGCTTGGGGGTATCTGTGGGCACTGAAGCTTTCTTT. Protein: CASSLGVSVGTEAFF. The V gene is TRBV5-4, the J gene TRBJ1-1, with unresolved D. CDR3 length equals 15 residues. Germline values: CDR1 SGHNT, CDR2 YYREEE (reference sequence). The V gene lost 0 bases and the J gene lost 4 bases, with 13 bases spanning the gap.

The V call is TRBV5-4, the J call TRBJ2-3, with TRBD2 identical over 9 bases. CDR3 length: 16 residues. Germline V gene sequence: CDR1 SGHNT, CDR2 YYREEE (reference sequence). Trimming at V came to 0 bases and at J to 3 bases, leaving 5 bases not matched to a gene. CDR3 sequence: CASSLGSGGWTDTQYF. CDR3 sequence (DNA): TGTGCCAGCAGCTTGGGGAGCGGGGGGTGGACAGATACGCAGTATTTT.

CDR3 bases: TGTGCCAGCAGCTTGCAGGGGAGCCACGAGCAGTACTTC. This translates into CASSLQGSHEQYF. J is TRBJ2-7 and V is TRBV5-4; a possible D gene is TRBD1 (6 bases). CDR1 is SGHNT and CDR2 is YYREEE in the germline V gene (reference sequence). Trimming pared 1 base from V and 5 bases from J, leaving 10 bases between. The CDR3 runs 13 residues.

The rearrangement joins TRBV12-5 to TRBJ2-3; TRBD1 agrees at 9 bases. Germline loops: CDR1 LGHNT, CDR2 FRNRAP. V trimming: 1 base; J trimming: 2 bases; junction bases outside the gene matches: 7. There are 17 residues in the CDR3. CDR3 bases: TGTGCTAGTGGTTTGGCCCTACAGGGGGCGGTCACAGATACGCAGTATTTT. As protein: CASGLALQGAVTDTQYF.

This sequence joins TRBV18 and TRBJ2-7, with D unresolved. The CDR3 has 18 residues. Germline V gene data show CDR1 as KGHSH and CDR2 as LQKENI. Trimming removed 0 bases at V and 2 bases at J, with 20 bases between. CDR3: CASSPPWMGPSSTYEQYF. The CDR3, as DNA: TGTGCCAGCTCACCACCCTGGATGGGCCCCAGCTCAACCTACGAGCAGTACTTC.

The J gene is TRBJ2-7, the V gene TRBV30, with D perhaps matching TRBD2 (6 bases). The germline V gene has CDR1 GTSNPN and CDR2 SVGIG (reference sequence). Trimming pared 1 base from V and 4 bases from J, leaving 14 bases between. The CDR3 has 14 amino acids. CDR3 nucleotides: TGTGCCTGGAGTGGAAGGGGCGCGGGGTACGAGCAGTACTTC. Its protein is CAWSGRGAGYEQYF.

V usage is TRBV9 and J usage is TRBJ2-5; D is perhaps TRBD2 (6 bases). The V gene's germline CDR1 is SGDLS and CDR2 YYNGEE. The CDR3 spans 17 residues. V was trimmed by 0 bases and J by 0 bases, leaving 15 bases between them. In DNA, the CDR3 is TGTGCCAGCAGCGTAGGGACCCATGCGGGGAACCAAGAGACCCAGTACTTC. This gives the protein CASSVGTHAGNQETQYF.

The chain employs TRBV6-5 and TRBJ1-1; TRBD1 matches 8 bases. Per germline, CDR1 MNHEY and CDR2 SVGAGI. The CDR3 consists of 13 residues. V shed 5 bases and J 5 bases; nucleotides not matched to a gene: 4. DNA of the CDR3: TGTGCCAGCAGTCTACAGGGGGGGACTGAAGCTTTCTTT. It codes for CASSLQGGTEAFF.

This clone was found a few times. The genes are TRBV4-3 and TRBJ1-2; D gene unclear. The CDR3 contains 14 residues. Trimming took 0 bases from V and 7 from J, leaving 12 bases between them. Germline CDR1 reads LGHNA; CDR2 reads YSLEER. Written as DNA, the CDR3 is TGCGCCAGCAGCCAAGATTCAGTCCCCCTTGGCTACACCTTC. Protein product: CASSQDSVPLGYTF.

This chain joins TRBV18 and TRBJ2-7; D unresolved. This CDR3 has 13 amino acids. CDR1 KGHSH and CDR2 LQKENI come from the germline V gene. The ends were cut back, 0 bases at V and 4 bases at J, with 7 bases in the middle. This CDR3 reads CASSPPNPYEQYF. For the CDR3, the DNA is TGTGCCAGCTCACCACCCAACCCTTACGAGCAGTACTTC.

The chain uses TRBV6-5 and TRBJ1-2; 10 bases line up with TRBD1. CDR3 length: 14 amino acids. Germline V gene data show CDR1 as MNHEY and CDR2 as SVGAGI. V was clipped by 5 bases and J by 4 bases; unmatched bases: 4. The CDR3 region is CASSATGGGYGYTF. The CDR3 DNA reads TGTGCCAGCAGTGCGACAGGGGGCGGCTATGGCTACACCTTC.

The gene calls are TRBV7-6 and TRBJ2-2; 10 positions agree with TRBD1. V dropped 7 bases and J dropped 4; count of bases not matched to a gene: 6. Germline V gives CDR1 SGHVS, CDR2 FNYEAQ. CDR3 length: 15 amino acids. CDR3 in DNA: TGTGCCAGCACCAAGGACAGGGGGGGCACCGGGGAGCTGTTTTTT. It specifies CASTKDRGGTGELFF. Full variable domain (missing parts from reference TRBV7-6 and TRBJ2-2): GAGVSQSPRYKVTKRGQDVALRCDPISGHVSLYWYRQALGQGPEFLTYFNYEAQQDKSGLPNDRFSAERPEGSISTLTIQRTEQRDSAMYRCASTKDRGGTGELFFGEGSRLTVL.

This sequence joins TRBV18 and TRBJ1-2; D not resolved. The germline V and J ends were trimmed by 2 bases and 5 bases, with 15 bases remaining between them. The germline CDR1 and CDR2 sequences are KGHSH and LQKENI. The CDR3 totals 15 residues. CDR3 in amino acids: CASSPGRNNRYGYTF. In nucleotides, the CDR3 is TGTGCCAGCTCACCAGGACGGAATAACCGTTATGGCTACACCTTC.

This chain uses TRBV4-2 with TRBJ1-5; D might be TRBD1 (6 bases). The V gene lost 2 bases and the J gene lost 5 bases, with 13 bases spanning the gap. This CDR3 has 15 residues. Germline loops: CDR1 LGHNA, CDR2 YNFKEQ. The CDR3 reads CASSQPGQRDQPQHF. The CDR3 nucleotides read TGTGCCAGCAGCCAACCAGGACAGAGAGATCAGCCCCAGCATTTT.

The J gene is TRBJ1-6, the V gene TRBV7-3; no clear D gene. The CDR3 spans 14 residues. Deletions cut 2 bases from V and 6 bases from J, with 8 bases between. Germline CDR1 is SGHTA and CDR2 is FQGTGA. CDR3: CASSLLGSNSPLHF. In nucleotides, the CDR3 is TGTGCCAGCAGCTTACTCGGAAGTAATTCACCCCTCCACTTT.

The rearrangement links TRBV30 to TRBJ1-1; D is unclear. Trimming stripped 8 bases from V and 3 bases from J, with 7 bases between. The CDR3 contains 10 residues. Germline-derived CDR1 and CDR2 are GTSNPN and SVGIG (reference sequence). The CDR3, as DNA: TGTGCCGGGGAGTACACTGAAGCTTTCTTT. Its protein is CAGEYTEAFF.

V usage is TRBV7-2 and J usage is TRBJ2-2; TRBD1 agrees at 9 bases. With 4 bases clipped from V and 0 bases from J, the junction kept 3 bases outside the gene matches. Per germline, CDR1 SGHTA and CDR2 FQGNSA. The CDR3 extends over 16 amino acids. In DNA, the CDR3 is TGTGCCAGCAGCTCTCGGACAGGGGCGAACACCGGGGAGCTGTTTTTT. This translates into CASSSRTGANTGELFF.

The rearrangement joins TRBV30 to TRBJ1-4; TRBD1 aligns across 8 bases. After removal of 2 bases from V and 4 bases from J, the junction contained 9 bases not matched to a gene. The length of the CDR3 is 16 residues. The germline gives CDR1 GTSNPN, CDR2 SVGIG (reference sequence). This chain's CDR3 is CAWSSLRQGINEKLFF. The CDR3 DNA reads as TGTGCCTGGAGTAGCCTGCGACAGGGGATTAATGAAAAACTGTTTTTT.